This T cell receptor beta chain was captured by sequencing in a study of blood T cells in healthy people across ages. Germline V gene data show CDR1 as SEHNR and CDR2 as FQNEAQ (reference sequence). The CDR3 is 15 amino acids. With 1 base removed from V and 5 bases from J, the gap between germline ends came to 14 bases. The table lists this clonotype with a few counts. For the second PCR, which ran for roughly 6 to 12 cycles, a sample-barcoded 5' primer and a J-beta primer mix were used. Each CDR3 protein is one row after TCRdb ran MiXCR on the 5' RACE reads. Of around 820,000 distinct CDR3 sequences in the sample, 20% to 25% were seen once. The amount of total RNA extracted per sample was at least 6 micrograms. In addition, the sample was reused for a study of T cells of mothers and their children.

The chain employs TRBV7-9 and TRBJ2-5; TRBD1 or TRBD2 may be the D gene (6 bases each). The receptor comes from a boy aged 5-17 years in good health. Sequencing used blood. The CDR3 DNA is TGTGCCAGCAGCTTAGACTGGGGGGCTGGGGAGACCCAGTACTTC. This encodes CASSLDWGAGETQYF. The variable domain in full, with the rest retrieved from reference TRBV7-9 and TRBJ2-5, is DTGVSQNPRHKITKRGQNVTFRCDPISEHNRLYWYRQTLGQGPEFLTYFQNEAQLEKSRLLSDRFSAERPKGSFSTLEIQRTEQGDSAMYLCASSLDWGAGETQYFGPGTRLLVL.